This T cell receptor (beta chain) was found in a study of cytomegalovirus exposure and HLA in healthy donors. On the study more broadly: Earlier, some 200 million T cells were analyzed, and some 120 million unique TCR beta sequences were found among them. Broader study findings: Among the CMV-associated chains, three were confirmed in vitro as specific for CMV antigens. In a later analysis, parvovirus B19, influenza, CMV and Epstein-Barr virus appeared linked to several top co-occurrence clusters.

Donors counted as nominally healthy when sampled, yet unrecorded immune exposures were likely. CDR1 and CDR2 from the germline V gene are SEHNR and FQNEAQ (reference sequence). The CDR3 length is 17 residues. Primers: 60 Vbeta forward and 13 Jbeta reverse. Produced via immunoSEQ multiplex PCR; TCRdb's table is partial and in-frame only. This sample has 55,000 to 80,000 clones, with 55% to 80% found just once. Only one count was recorded for this clone. No antigen is known for it. A read error may produce the germline difference seen at one junction end. The material sequenced was PBMCs. The clonotype comes from a woman aged 30 to 39 in good health and CMV-seronegative. The chain carries TRBV7-9 and TRBJ1-1; TRBD1 matches 8 bases. The CDR3 loop is CSSSQTGATLPFTEAFF. Here the CDR3 DNA reads TGTTCCAGCAGTCAGACAGGGGCAACCTTACCCTTCACTGAAGCTTTCTTT.